The present entry profiles one T cell receptor beta chain with its context. What it binds is not known. Investigators spread the genomic DNA of each subset evenly over several immunoSEQ plates. Assay used: immunoSEQ multiplex PCR; TCRdb lists only in-frame clones, some missing. The sample yields roughly 2.5 million clones, more than 80% seen once. The sample comes from a study of shared clonotypes between healthy human individuals. Findings and limits, study-wide: Sequencing depth was expected to influence donor clonotype sharing. Relative to their counterparts shared across all four donors, non-shared clonotypes exhibited diminished generation probabilities.

Germline CDR1 and CDR2: MDHEN and SYDVKM. CDR3 length: 15 amino acids. With 5 bases removed from V and 2 bases from J, the gap between germline ends came to 12 bases. Material for sequencing was naive CD4+ T cells sorted from blood. Subset: CD45RA+ positively selected. This receptor was identified in a man younger than 35 in good health. The chain employs TRBV28 and TRBJ1-4, with D unresolved. This chain's CDR3 is CASSRLRTTNEKLFF. In DNA, the CDR3 is TGTGCCAGCAGTCGCCTGAGGACTACTAATGAAAAACTGTTTTTT.